Given below is one TCR beta chain in context. Its antigen is currently unknown. This sample was taken from a study of cytomegalovirus exposure and HLA in healthy donors. PCR amplification relied on 60 Vbeta primers (plus 13 Jbeta primers). TCRdb's copy holds only in-frame clones and misses some; the assay was immunoSEQ multiplex PCR. The table has roughly 92,000 clones, about four fifths seen once. Study-wide results and caveats: An analysis was carried out later, and it reportedly showed fewer N-insertions in an Asian-associated ancestry cluster than the roughly 670-donor mean. Another analysis was done later, and it associated 16,951 TCR beta sequences with HLA alleles at 0.05 false discovery rate.

This clonotype was sampled from a woman in her 70s in good health and CMV-seropositive. Sequencing input: PBMCs.

The CDR3 reads CASSFDRGGSYEQYF. CDR3 nucleotide sequence: TGTGCCAGCAGCTTCGACAGGGGGGGATCCTACGAGCAGTACTTC. The rearrangement joins TRBV27 to TRBJ2-5, with 9 bases matching TRBD1. The DNA end lines up better with TRBJ2-7; the J call may be wrong. Per the germline V gene, CDR1 is MNHEY and CDR2 is SMNVEV (reference sequence). The CDR3 covers 15 residues.